Below are 10 T cell receptor beta chains sequenced from a single sample in a study of Tregs in tolerant kidney transplant recipients. Sequencing used immunoSEQ multiplex PCR; TCRdb keeps in-frame clones, though not all of them. Its table records roughly 32,000 clones. The specimen was CD8+ T cells from blood, collected before the transplant. The receptors shown here come from a human donor who received a combined kidney and bone marrow transplant.

Remarks on this clone: The CDR3 end falls 3 residues outside the read, so it is completed with the germline J gene. The chain joins TRBV30 to TRBJ2-7, with D possibly being TRBD1 (5 bases). This CDR3 contains 11 residues. V lost 7 bases, J lost 5 bases, and 12 bases lay in between. CDR1 and CDR2 from the germline V gene are GTSNPN and SVGIG (reference sequence). CDR3 region: CASVEGDEQYF. The sequenced CDR3 bases are TGTGCCTCGGTTGAAGGGGACGAG.

Points on this clone: The missing CDR3 end, 3 residues past where the read stops, is filled in from the germline J gene. The J gene is TRBJ1-2, the V gene TRBV29-1, with 12 positions matching TRBD1. Germline V gives CDR1 SQVTM, CDR2 ANQGSEA. CDR3 length equals 15 residues. The sequenced CDR3 bases are TGCAGCGTTGGGTCGGGACAGGGGGCTTCAGGCGGC. Its protein product is CSVGSGQGASGG. The CDR3 reads in full as CSVGSGQGASGGYTF.

Of note for this clone: The CDR3 extends 3 residues past the end of the read, so its final part is completed from the germline J gene. The V call is TRBV29-1, the J call TRBJ1-3; tentative D call: TRBD1 (5 bases). Trimming took off 7 bases at V and 6 bases at J, with 10 bases between the two ends. The CDR3 has 11 amino acids. The germline V gene has CDR1 SQVTM and CDR2 ANQGSEA. The part of the CDR3 DNA that was read is TGCAGCGGGCGGGGCCCAAACACC. As protein: CSGRGPNT. The entire CDR3 reads CSGRGPNTIYF.

As concerns this clone: The CDR3 is cut off 3 residues early in the read; its end comes from the germline J gene. The chain recombines TRBV27 with TRBJ1-4, with a weak D call TRBD1 (6 bases). The length of the CDR3 is 15 residues. V was clipped by 11 bases and J by 3 bases, with 19 bases between them. Germline CDR1 reads MNHEY; CDR2 reads SMNVEV (reference sequence). The CDR3 region is CAGRQVPSPNEKLFF. The covered CDR3 bases are TGTGCCGGCCGACAGGTGCCCTCACCTAATGAAAAA.

In the case of this clone: The read terminates 3 residues before the CDR3 end, so the remaining end is supplied by the germline J gene. The gene calls are TRBV4-1 and TRBJ2-7, with 7 bases that match TRBD2. The germline V gene encodes CDR1 MGHRA and CDR2 YSYEKL. J was trimmed by 3 bases and V by 5 bases; bases with no gene match: 13. The CDR3 contains 16 residues. The DNA read from the CDR3 is TGCGCCAGCAGCGAAGGGGTAGTAGCGGGCCTCTACGAG. It specifies CASSEGVVAGLYE. The entire CDR3 is CASSEGVVAGLYEQYF.

The CDR3 protein is CASSELLAGSTDTQYF. The DNA read from the CDR3 is TGTGCCAGCAGTGAATTACTAGCGGGGAGCACAGATACG. This rearrangement joins TRBV6-1 to TRBJ2-3; 10 bases are shared with TRBD2. The CDR3 extends 3 residues past the end of the read, so its final part is completed from the germline J gene. The CDR3 sequence is 16 residues long. V lost 2 bases and J lost 0; bases outside the gene matches: 2. Germline V gene data show CDR1 as MNHNS and CDR2 as SASEGT.

Concerning this clone: The read terminates 3 residues before the CDR3 end, so the remaining end is supplied by the germline J gene. V usage is TRBV2 and J usage is TRBJ2-1, with 10 bases lining up with TRBD1. The trim removed 5 bases at V and 7 bases at J, leaving 11 bases unmatched. Germline CDR1 SNHLY, CDR2 FYNNEI. The CDR3 is 16 amino acids. This CDR3 is CASSSTGTGEENEQFF. CDR3 DNA (partial): TGTGCCAGCAGTTCCACCGGGACAGGGGAGGAGAATGAG.

About this clone itself: The read terminates 3 residues before the CDR3 end, so the remaining end is supplied by the germline J gene. The gene calls are TRBV19 and TRBJ2-5, with 7 nucleotides matching TRBD1. The V gene's germline CDR1 is LNHDA and CDR2 SQIVND (reference sequence). This CDR3 has 14 amino acids. J lost 2 bases, V lost 3 bases, and 3 bases had no gene match. Incomplete CDR3 DNA: TGTGCCAGTAGTATTGACAGGGATCAAGAGACC. Its translation is CASSIDRDQET. The whole CDR3 sequence is CASSIDRDQETQYF.

As for this clone: Coverage ceases 3 residues before the CDR3 finishes, and the germline J gene fills in the end. The genes are TRBV7-6 and TRBJ2-7; D gene uncertain. The CDR3 has 15 amino acids. Germline V gene lookup returns CDR1 SGHVS and CDR2 FNYEAQ. V lost 2 bases, J lost 2 bases, and 13 bases lay in between. This chain's CDR3 is CASSLSHYPAYEQYF. The sequenced part of the CDR3 DNA is TGTGCCAGCAGCTTATCCCACTATCCAGCCTACGAG.

Comment on this clone: The observed sequence ends 3 residues before the CDR3 terminus, with the missing tail filled in from the germline J gene. The rearrangement joins TRBV18 to TRBJ2-1; TRBD1 matches at 11 bases. CDR1 is KGHSH, CDR2 LQKENI, per germline. With 0 bases clipped from V and 4 bases from J, the junction kept 2 bases outside the gene matches. This CDR3 has 16 residues. The DNA read from the CDR3 is TGTGCCAGCTCACCACCCGGGACAGGGGGATACAATGAG. As protein: CASSPPGTGGYNE. The whole CDR3 is CASSPPGTGGYNEQFF.